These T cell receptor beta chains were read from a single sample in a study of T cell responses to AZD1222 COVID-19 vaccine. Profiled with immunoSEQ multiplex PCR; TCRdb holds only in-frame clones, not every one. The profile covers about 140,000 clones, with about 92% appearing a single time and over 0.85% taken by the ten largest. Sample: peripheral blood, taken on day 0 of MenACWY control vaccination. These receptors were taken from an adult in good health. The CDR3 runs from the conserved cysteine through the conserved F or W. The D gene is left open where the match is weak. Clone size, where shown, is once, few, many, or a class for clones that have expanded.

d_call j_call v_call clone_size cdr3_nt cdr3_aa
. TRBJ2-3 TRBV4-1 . TGCGCCAGCAGCCACATAGGGGATACGCAGTATTTT CASSHIGDTQYF
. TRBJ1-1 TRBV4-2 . TGTGCCAGCAGCCAAGATGGCAGGTTGGTTTTCTTT CASSQDGRLVFF
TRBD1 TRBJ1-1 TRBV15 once TGTGCCACCAGCACGGGACAGTTAATCGGTGCTTTCTTT CATSTGQLIGAFF
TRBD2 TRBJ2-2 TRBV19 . TGTGCCAGTAGTATCGCGGGAGGAGGACTGAACACCGGGGAGCTGTTTTTT CASSIAGGGLNTGELFF
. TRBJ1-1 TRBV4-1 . TGCGCCAGCAGCCACGGGCAGGCGAAACCGAACACTGAAGCTTTCTTT CASSHGQAKPNTEAFF
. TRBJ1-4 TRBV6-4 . TGTGCCAGCAGTAGAGGAACTAATGAAAAACTGTTTTTT CASSRGTNEKLFF
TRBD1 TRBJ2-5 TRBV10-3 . TGTGCCACCTCGGACAGGGGTAAATACCAAGAGACCCAGTACTTC CATSDRGKYQETQYF
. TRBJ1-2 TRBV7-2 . TGTGCCAGCAGCCCAACGGGACGACCCTTCTATGGCTACACCTTC CASSPTGRPFYGYTF
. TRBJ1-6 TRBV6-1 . TGTGCCAGCAGTGAGCAACAGGGTTTGAATAATTCACCCCTCCACTTT CASSEQQGLNNSPLHF
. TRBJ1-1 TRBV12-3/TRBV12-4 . TGTGCCAGCAGTTTAATACGCGGAACTGAAGCTTTCTTT CASSLIRGTEAFF
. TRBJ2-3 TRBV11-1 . TGTGCCAGCAGCTTAGAATCCCCTAGCACAGATACGCAGTATTTT CASSLESPSTDTQYF
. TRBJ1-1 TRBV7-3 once TGTGCCAGCAGCTTAACGGGAGCGGGCCCCGAGAACACTGAAGCTTTCTTT CASSLTGAGPENTEAFF
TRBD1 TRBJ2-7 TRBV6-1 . TGTGCCAGCAGTGAATTAGGGGGCCCAACCCTTAAGAAGCAGTACTTC CASSELGGPTLKKQYF
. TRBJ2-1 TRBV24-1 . TGTGCCACCAGTTTCAGCACAGGGACTTGGGGAAATGAGCAGTTCTTC CATSFSTGTWGNEQFF
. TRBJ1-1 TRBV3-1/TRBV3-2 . TGTGCCAGCAGCTCCCTCGGGGGCATTGGGAACACTGAAGCTTTCTTT CASSSLGGIGNTEAFF
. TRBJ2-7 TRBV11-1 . TGTGCCAGCAGCTTGACCAAGGGAAGGACCAGAGGCGAGCAGTACTTC CASSLTKGRTRGEQYF
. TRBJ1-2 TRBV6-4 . TGTGCCAGCAGTAAGGAGGCCCCAGCTAACTATGGCTACACCTTC CASSKEAPANYGYTF
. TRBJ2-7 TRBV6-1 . TGTGCCAGCAGTGAAGCGCCCCTCGGAGTGGGTAACTACGAGCAGTACTTC CASSEAPLGVGNYEQYF
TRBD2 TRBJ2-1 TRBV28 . TGTGCCAGCAGCTTAACGGGACTAGGGCACAATGAGCAGTTCTTC CASSLTGLGHNEQFF
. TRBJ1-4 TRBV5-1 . TGCGCCAGCAGCCCAGATATAGGGGGTAATGAAAAACTGTTTTTT CASSPDIGGNEKLFF
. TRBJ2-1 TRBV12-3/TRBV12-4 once TGTGCCAGCAGTTTAAGGTATGAGCAGTTCTTC CASSLRYEQFF
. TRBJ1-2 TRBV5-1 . TGCGCCAGCAGCTTGGAAGCTAACTATGGCTACACCTTC CASSLEANYGYTF
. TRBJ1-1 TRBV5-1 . TGCGCCAGCAGCTTGGAATCCCCGAACACTGAAGCTTTCTTT CASSLESPNTEAFF
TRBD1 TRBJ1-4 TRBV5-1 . TGCGCCAGCAGCCAGAGGGGGCCAGACCCTATTGAAAAACTGTTTTTT CASSQRGPDPIEKLFF
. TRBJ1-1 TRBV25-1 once TGTGCCAGGAGAAACACTGAAGCTTTCTTT CARRNTEAFF
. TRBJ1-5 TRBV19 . TGTGCCAGTAGTATGGTTGGCAGGGGTGTTGATCAGCCCCAGCATTTT CASSMVGRGVDQPQHF
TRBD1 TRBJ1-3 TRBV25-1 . TGTGCCAGCACAGGGGGCAGCGGAAACACCATATATTTT CASTGGSGNTIYF
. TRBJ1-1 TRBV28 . TGTGCCAGCAGCCGACAGGCAATGAACACTGAAGCTTTCTTT CASSRQAMNTEAFF
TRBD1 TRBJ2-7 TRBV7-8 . TGTGCCAGCAGCTTAGCGGACAGGGGAACCATCTACGAGCAGTACTTC CASSLADRGTIYEQYF
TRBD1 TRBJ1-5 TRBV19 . TGTGCCAGTAGTATAGGGGACAGGGGTGATCAGCCCCAGCATTTT CASSIGDRGDQPQHF
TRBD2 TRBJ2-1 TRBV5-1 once TGCGCCAGCAGCTTTAGCGGGGGGCCCTCCTACAATGAGCAGTTCTTC CASSFSGGPSYNEQFF
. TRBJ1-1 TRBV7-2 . TGTGCCAGCAGCGTGAACACTGAAGCTTTCTTT CASSVNTEAFF
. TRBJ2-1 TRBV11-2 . TGTGCCAGCAGCGATAGGACCTTTTCATATGAGCAGTTCTTC CASSDRTFSYEQFF
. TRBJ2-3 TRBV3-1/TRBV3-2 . TGTGCCAGCAGCCCCCACGAACAGTTCTCCACAGATACGCAGTATTTT CASSPHEQFSTDTQYF
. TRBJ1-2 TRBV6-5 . TGTGCCAGCAGTTACGGGGGCCTCGGCAACTATGGCTACACCTTC CASSYGGLGNYGYTF
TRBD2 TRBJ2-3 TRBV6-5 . TGTGCCAGCAGACCCAGCGGGGGGGCGGATACGCAGTATTTT CASRPSGGADTQYF
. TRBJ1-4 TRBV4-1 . TGCGCCAGCAGCCAAGATACGATGAGTGAAGGACTGGGAGAAAAACTGTTTTTT CASSQDTMSEGLGEKLFF
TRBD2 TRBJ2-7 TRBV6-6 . TGTGCCAGCAGCGCCACTAGCGGGAGAACGGGCGAGCAGTACTTC CASSATSGRTGEQYF
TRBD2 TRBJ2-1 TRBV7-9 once TGTGCCAGCAGCCCGGGGGGACTAGCGGGAGTTTACAATGAGCAGTTCTTC CASSPGGLAGVYNEQFF
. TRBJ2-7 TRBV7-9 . TGTGCCAGCAGCTTAGACAGTTCGGCTGTACACACCTACGAGCAGTACTTC CASSLDSSAVHTYEQYF
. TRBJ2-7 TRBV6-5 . TGTGCCAGCAGTCGGGGCACGGACGAGCAGTACTTC CASSRGTDEQYF
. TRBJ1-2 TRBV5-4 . TGTGCCAGCAGCGCCGGACAGAACTATGGCTACACCTTC CASSAGQNYGYTF
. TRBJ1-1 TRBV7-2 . TGTGCCAGCAGCTTATCCAGGGCTGAAGCTTTCTTT CASSLSRAEAFF
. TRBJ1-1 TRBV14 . TGTGCCAGCAGCCAGGACGGCAGGTCCTTCACTGAAGCTTTCTTT CASSQDGRSFTEAFF
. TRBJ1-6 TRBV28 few TGTGCCAGCAGTATTAACGGACTGACCGGGGGCACCCTCCACTTT CASSINGLTGGTLHF
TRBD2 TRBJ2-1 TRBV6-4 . TGTGCCAGCAGTCCCAGGACTAGCGGCAATGAGCAGTTCTTC CASSPRTSGNEQFF
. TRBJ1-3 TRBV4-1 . TGCGCCAGCAGCCAGAAGACAGCGATCGACGGAAACACCATATATTTT CASSQKTAIDGNTIYF
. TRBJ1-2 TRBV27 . TGTGCCAGCAGGTGGACGTCGGGGCGGGTTGAAGCTGGCTACACCTTC CASRWTSGRVEAGYTF
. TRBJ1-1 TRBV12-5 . TGTGCTAGTGGTAACGGACATACGAACACTGAAGCTTTCTTT CASGNGHTNTEAFF
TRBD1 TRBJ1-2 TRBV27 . TGTGCCAGCAGTTTCGATAAAGACAGGGGGTCAAATGGCTACACCTTC CASSFDKDRGSNGYTF